Sequencing of this T cell receptor beta chain was carried out in a study of T cells in Graves' hyperthyroidism and ophthalmopathy. General observations from the study: The authors' 13 V-J model separated ophthalmopathy from stable hyperthyroidism.

This clonotype has more than one count but fewer than ten. The antigen remains undetermined. Subjects aged 18 to 65 presented with newly diagnosed hyperthyroidism of less than 2 months' duration. TCR beta CDR3 regions were amplified from RNA transcripts. When the TCR CDR3 underwent first-round RT-PCR, the HTBI primer set was used. Each CDR3 protein is one row after TCRdb ran MiXCR on the multiplex PCR reads. The sample has 690,000 or so distinct CDR3 sequences, 18% seen once. Germline-derived CDR1 and CDR2 are SGHKS and YYEKEE (reference sequence). The ends lost 3 bases at V and 11 bases at J; junction bases unmatched: 6. The length of the CDR3 is 14 residues.

Sequenced: blood. V gene TRBV5-5 combines with J gene TRBJ1-4; 11 bases align to TRBD1. This clonotype was sampled from a woman between 45 and 60 years old with Graves' hyperthyroidism that later progressed to Graves' ophthalmopathy. The CDR3 loop is CASSSGQGEWKLFF. CDR3 sequence (DNA): TGTGCCAGCAGCTCGGGACAGGGGGAGTGGAAACTGTTTTTT.